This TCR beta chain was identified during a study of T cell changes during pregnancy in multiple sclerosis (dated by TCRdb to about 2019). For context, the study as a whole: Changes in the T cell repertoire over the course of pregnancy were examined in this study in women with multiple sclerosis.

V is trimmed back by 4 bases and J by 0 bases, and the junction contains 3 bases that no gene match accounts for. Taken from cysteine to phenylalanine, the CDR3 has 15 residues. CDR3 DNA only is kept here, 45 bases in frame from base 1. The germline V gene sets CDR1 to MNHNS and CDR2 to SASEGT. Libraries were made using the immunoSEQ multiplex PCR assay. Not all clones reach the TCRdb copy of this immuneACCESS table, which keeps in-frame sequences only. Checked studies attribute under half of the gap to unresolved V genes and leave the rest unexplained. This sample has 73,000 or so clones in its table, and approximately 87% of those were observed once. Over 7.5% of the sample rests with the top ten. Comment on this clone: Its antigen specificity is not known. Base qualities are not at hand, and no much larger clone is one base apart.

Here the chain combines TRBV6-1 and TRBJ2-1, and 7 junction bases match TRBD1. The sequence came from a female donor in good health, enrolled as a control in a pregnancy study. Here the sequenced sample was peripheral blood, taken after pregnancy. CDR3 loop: CASSAGQSSYNEQFF. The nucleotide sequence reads TGTGCCAGCAGTGCGGGACAGAGCTCCTACAATGAGCAGTTCTTC.